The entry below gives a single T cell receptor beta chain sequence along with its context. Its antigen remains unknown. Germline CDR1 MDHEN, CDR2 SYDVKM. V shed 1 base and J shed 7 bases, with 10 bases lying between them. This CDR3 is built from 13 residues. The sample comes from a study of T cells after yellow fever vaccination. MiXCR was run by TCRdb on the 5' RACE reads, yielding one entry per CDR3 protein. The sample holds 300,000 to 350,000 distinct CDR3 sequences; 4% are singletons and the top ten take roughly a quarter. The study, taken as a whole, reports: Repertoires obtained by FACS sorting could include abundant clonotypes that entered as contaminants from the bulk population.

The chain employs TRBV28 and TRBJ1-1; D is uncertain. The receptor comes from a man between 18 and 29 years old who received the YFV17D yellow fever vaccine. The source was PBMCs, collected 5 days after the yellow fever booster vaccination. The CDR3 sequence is CASSLSSRREAFF. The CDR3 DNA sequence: TGTGCCAGCAGTTTATCTTCACGACGTGAAGCTTTCTTT.